The rows below give T cell receptor beta chains drawn from one sample of a study of T-cell memory formation after mild COVID-19. TCRdb processed the 5' RACE reads anew with MiXCR; each CDR3 protein has one entry. The sample gives under 300,000 distinct CDR3 sequences, around 16% of which show up once; more than 20% is in the top ten. Sequenced input: PBMCs or a T cell subset sorted from them (not recorded which). These receptors originate from a man between 18 and 35 years old who had mild COVID-19 (a few samples of this study predate the infection). Cell type and time point are not known. The CDR3 runs from the conserved cysteine through the conserved F or W. The order of the fields is J gene, D gene, V gene, clone size, CDR3 protein, CDR3 DNA. A D gene is named only where the DNA matches it firmly. A row's size may be missing; if present it is once, few, many or a size class.

j_call: TRBJ1-5
d_call: NA
v_call: TRBV7-9
clone_size: NA
cdr3_aa: CASSAQSGANQPQHF
cdr3_nt: TGTGCCAGCAGCGCCCAAAGTGGGGCAAATCAGCCCCAGCATTTT

j_call: TRBJ2-3
d_call: NA
v_call: TRBV29-1
clone_size: NA
cdr3_aa: CSVEDQGGQYF
cdr3_nt: TGCAGCGTTGAAGATCAGGGAGGGCAGTATTTT

j_call: TRBJ1-2
d_call: NA
v_call: TRBV4-2
clone_size: many
cdr3_aa: CASSQELRGYGYTF
cdr3_nt: TGTGCCAGCAGCCAAGAACTGCGGGGATATGGCTACACCTTC

j_call: TRBJ1-4
d_call: TRBD1
v_call: TRBV2
clone_size: NA
cdr3_aa: CASSGSRGTEKLFF
cdr3_nt: TGTGCCAGCAGTGGGAGCAGGGGGACTGAAAAACTGTTTTTT

j_call: TRBJ2-5
d_call: TRBD2
v_call: TRBV5-1
clone_size: NA
cdr3_aa: CASSPGGWATQETQYF
cdr3_nt: TGCGCCAGCAGCCCGGGGGGGTGGGCTACACAAGAGACCCAGTACTTC

j_call: TRBJ2-2
d_call: NA
v_call: TRBV12-5
clone_size: NA
cdr3_aa: CASGFSGPAGELFF
cdr3_nt: TGTGCTAGTGGTTTCTCTGGGCCGGCCGGGGAGCTGTTTTTT

j_call: TRBJ2-1
d_call: NA
v_call: TRBV7-9
clone_size: few
cdr3_aa: CASSSTTNGSYNEQFF
cdr3_nt: TGTGCCAGCAGCTCTACCACTAACGGGTCCTACAATGAGCAGTTCTTC

j_call: TRBJ1-1
d_call: TRBD1
v_call: TRBV20-1
clone_size: NA
cdr3_aa: CSARVPGQSPEAFF
cdr3_nt: TGCAGTGCTAGAGTACCGGGACAGTCCCCTGAAGCTTTCTTT

j_call: TRBJ1-5
d_call: NA
v_call: TRBV5-1
clone_size: few
cdr3_aa: CASSLQGDTNQPQHF
cdr3_nt: TGCGCCAGCAGCTTGCAGGGAGATACTAATCAGCCCCAGCATTTT

j_call: TRBJ2-5
d_call: TRBD1
v_call: TRBV7-6
clone_size: NA
cdr3_aa: CASRSTGEVETQYF
cdr3_nt: TGTGCCAGCAGATCGACAGGGGAGGTAGAGACCCAGTACTTC

j_call: TRBJ2-4
d_call: NA
v_call: TRBV12-3/TRBV12-4
clone_size: many
cdr3_aa: CASSPRGAAKNIQYF
cdr3_nt: TGTGCCAGCAGCCCAAGGGGGGCGGCCAAAAACATTCAGTACTTC

j_call: TRBJ1-6
d_call: NA
v_call: TRBV7-2
clone_size: NA
cdr3_aa: CASSLDQVRSLHF
cdr3_nt: TGTGCCAGCAGCTTAGACCAGGTTAGGTCCCTCCACTTT

j_call: TRBJ2-6
d_call: NA
v_call: TRBV3-1
clone_size: few
cdr3_aa: CASSQVRAGANVLTF
cdr3_nt: TGTGCCAGCAGCCAAGTCAGGGCTGGGGCCAACGTCCTGACTTTC

j_call: TRBJ2-5
d_call: NA
v_call: TRBV7-6
clone_size: few
cdr3_aa: CASSFREQETQYF
cdr3_nt: TGTGCCAGCAGCTTCCGGGAACAAGAGACCCAGTACTTC

j_call: TRBJ1-2
d_call: NA
v_call: TRBV3-1
clone_size: NA
cdr3_aa: CASSQDRRGNGYTF
cdr3_nt: TGTGCCAGCAGCCAAGACAGGCGGGGTAATGGCTACACCTTC

j_call: TRBJ1-4
d_call: TRBD1
v_call: TRBV29-1
clone_size: NA
cdr3_aa: CSVRTGSGEKLFF
cdr3_nt: TGCAGCGTTCGGACAGGGTCGGGTGAAAAACTGTTTTTT

j_call: TRBJ1-2
d_call: NA
v_call: TRBV29-1
clone_size: few
cdr3_aa: CSVEDLGFGYTF
cdr3_nt: TGCAGCGTTGAAGATCTCGGGTTTGGCTACACCTTC

j_call: TRBJ1-2
d_call: NA
v_call: TRBV7-9
clone_size: many
cdr3_aa: CASSMGPGNYGYTF
cdr3_nt: TGTGCCAGCAGTATGGGGCCCGGAAACTATGGCTACACCTTC

j_call: TRBJ2-3
d_call: NA
v_call: TRBV18
clone_size: NA
cdr3_aa: CASSPRLASRGTDTQYF
cdr3_nt: TGTGCCAGCTCACCACGGTTGGCTAGCCGAGGCACAGATACGCAGTATTTT

j_call: TRBJ2-7
d_call: TRBD1
v_call: TRBV20-1
clone_size: NA
cdr3_aa: CSARDVQGITYEQYF
cdr3_nt: TGCAGTGCTAGAGATGTACAGGGGATTACCTACGAGCAGTACTTC

j_call: TRBJ2-7
d_call: NA
v_call: TRBV20-1
clone_size: few
cdr3_aa: CSARAAQLPYEQYF
cdr3_nt: TGCAGTGCTAGAGCGGCGCAACTCCCCTACGAGCAGTACTTC

j_call: TRBJ1-5
d_call: NA
v_call: TRBV20-1
clone_size: NA
cdr3_aa: CTARRVQPQHF
cdr3_nt: TGCACTGCTCGGAGGGTGCAGCCCCAGCATTTT

j_call: TRBJ1-5
d_call: NA
v_call: TRBV4-2
clone_size: NA
cdr3_aa: CASSQTGLSGNQPQHF
cdr3_nt: TGTGCCAGCAGCCAAACAGGGCTGAGTGGCAATCAGCCCCAGCATTTT

j_call: TRBJ2-4
d_call: NA
v_call: TRBV6-2/TRBV6-3
clone_size: NA
cdr3_aa: CASSYSMGLAKNIQYF
cdr3_nt: TGTGCCAGCAGTTACTCGATGGGGCTAGCTAAAAACATTCAGTACTTC

j_call: TRBJ2-7
d_call: NA
v_call: TRBV7-8
clone_size: NA
cdr3_aa: CASTRAGAGYEQYF
cdr3_nt: TGTGCCAGCACCCGAGCTGGTGCAGGTTACGAGCAGTACTTC

j_call: TRBJ1-2
d_call: NA
v_call: TRBV27
clone_size: few
cdr3_aa: CASSYNGAGYTF
cdr3_nt: TGTGCCAGCAGTTACAATGGGGCTGGCTACACCTTC

j_call: TRBJ1-6
d_call: NA
v_call: TRBV27
clone_size: few
cdr3_aa: CASSLWAGSYNSPLHF
cdr3_nt: TGTGCCAGCAGTCTATGGGCAGGCAGCTATAATTCACCCCTCCACTTT

j_call: TRBJ2-3
d_call: NA
v_call: TRBV5-1
clone_size: many
cdr3_aa: CASKIGYATDTQYF
cdr3_nt: TGCGCCAGCAAAATAGGGTACGCCACAGATACGCAGTATTTT

j_call: TRBJ2-3
d_call: TRBD1
v_call: TRBV20-1
clone_size: few
cdr3_aa: CSARYGTGDTDTQYF
cdr3_nt: TGCAGTGCTAGGTACGGGACAGGTGACACAGATACGCAGTATTTT

j_call: TRBJ2-5
d_call: TRBD1
v_call: TRBV7-3
clone_size: few
cdr3_aa: CASRLTGGSSETQYF
cdr3_nt: TGTGCCAGCAGGCTGACAGGGGGCAGTTCGGAGACCCAGTACTTC

j_call: TRBJ1-4
d_call: NA
v_call: TRBV6-5
clone_size: few
cdr3_aa: CASSYSAGATNEKLFF
cdr3_nt: TGTGCCAGCAGTTACTCGGCGGGAGCAACTAATGAAAAACTGTTTTTT

j_call: TRBJ1-1
d_call: TRBD1
v_call: TRBV18
clone_size: few
cdr3_aa: CASSPQSGGGEAFF
cdr3_nt: TGTGCCAGCTCACCACAATCGGGAGGGGGCGAGGCTTTCTTT

j_call: TRBJ1-2
d_call: NA
v_call: TRBV11-2
clone_size: NA
cdr3_aa: CASSLGGLDGYTF
cdr3_nt: TGTGCCAGCAGCTTAGGAGGCCTTGATGGCTACACCTTC

j_call: TRBJ2-3
d_call: NA
v_call: TRBV5-1
clone_size: few
cdr3_aa: CASSFRGRESTDTQYF
cdr3_nt: TGCGCCAGCAGCTTCCGGGGACGGGAAAGCACAGATACGCAGTATTTT

j_call: TRBJ1-3
d_call: NA
v_call: TRBV7-9
clone_size: NA
cdr3_aa: CASSLGWRSSGNTIYF
cdr3_nt: TGTGCCAGCAGCTTAGGATGGCGGAGCTCTGGAAACACCATATATTTT

j_call: TRBJ2-1
d_call: TRBD2
v_call: TRBV7-6
clone_size: few
cdr3_aa: CASSSLAGSYNEQFF
cdr3_nt: TGTGCCAGCAGCTCGCTAGCGGGGAGCTACAATGAGCAGTTCTTC

j_call: TRBJ1-2
d_call: NA
v_call: TRBV28
clone_size: NA
cdr3_aa: CASSFSNYGYTF
cdr3_nt: TGTGCCAGCAGTTTTTCTAACTATGGCTACACCTTC

j_call: TRBJ1-1
d_call: NA
v_call: TRBV10-1
clone_size: many
cdr3_aa: CASSAQTNTEAFF
cdr3_nt: TGCGCCAGCAGTGCACAGACGAACACTGAAGCTTTCTTT

j_call: TRBJ2-6
d_call: NA
v_call: TRBV7-8
clone_size: few
cdr3_aa: CASRDSGANVLTF
cdr3_nt: TGTGCCAGCAGGGACTCTGGGGCCAACGTCCTGACTTTC

j_call: TRBJ1-3
d_call: NA
v_call: TRBV28
clone_size: NA
cdr3_aa: CASSSASSGNTIYF
cdr3_nt: TGTGCCAGCAGTTCGGCCAGCTCTGGAAACACCATATATTTT

j_call: TRBJ2-5
d_call: NA
v_call: TRBV5-1
clone_size: NA
cdr3_aa: CASSRWTGHETQYF
cdr3_nt: TGCGCCAGCAGCCGCTGGACGGGGCATGAGACCCAGTACTTC

j_call: TRBJ2-2
d_call: NA
v_call: TRBV9
clone_size: few
cdr3_aa: CASSMGTNTGELFF
cdr3_nt: TGTGCCAGCAGCATGGGGACGAACACCGGGGAGCTGTTTTTT

j_call: TRBJ2-6
d_call: NA
v_call: TRBV5-1
clone_size: NA
cdr3_aa: CASAPRGGSGANVLTF
cdr3_nt: TGCGCCAGCGCTCCCCGAGGAGGCTCTGGGGCCAACGTCCTGACTTTC

j_call: TRBJ2-5
d_call: TRBD1
v_call: TRBV5-1
clone_size: NA
cdr3_aa: CATRQGPRETQYF
cdr3_nt: TGCGCCACCCGACAGGGTCCACGAGAGACCCAGTACTTC

j_call: TRBJ2-1
d_call: NA
v_call: TRBV10-3
clone_size: many
cdr3_aa: CAISVTGSDSYNEQFF
cdr3_nt: TGTGCCATCAGTGTAACGGGGTCTGACTCCTACAATGAGCAGTTCTTC

j_call: TRBJ2-3
d_call: TRBD2
v_call: TRBV5-6
clone_size: few
cdr3_aa: CASSLVTSGADTQYF
cdr3_nt: TGTGCCAGCAGCTTGGTGACTAGCGGGGCCGATACGCAGTATTTT

j_call: TRBJ1-2
d_call: NA
v_call: TRBV4-1
clone_size: many
cdr3_aa: CASSRTSEGDYGYTF
cdr3_nt: TGCGCCAGCAGCCGCACATCGGAAGGAGACTATGGCTACACCTTC

j_call: TRBJ2-3
d_call: NA
v_call: TRBV28
clone_size: few
cdr3_aa: CASRPDRGEGTGAQYF
cdr3_nt: TGTGCCAGCAGACCAGACAGAGGGGAAGGGACTGGGGCGCAGTATTTT

j_call: TRBJ2-1
d_call: TRBD1
v_call: TRBV7-9
clone_size: NA
cdr3_aa: CASSLDKEGAEQFF
cdr3_nt: TGTGCCAGCAGCTTAGATAAAGAGGGGGCAGAGCAGTTCTTC

j_call: TRBJ2-1
d_call: NA
v_call: TRBV7-2
clone_size: few
cdr3_aa: CASALRPGYNEQFF
cdr3_nt: TGTGCCAGCGCCCTCCGTCCTGGCTACAATGAGCAGTTCTTC

j_call: TRBJ1-3
d_call: TRBD1
v_call: TRBV6-5
clone_size: NA
cdr3_aa: CASSYSQGGSGNTIYF
cdr3_nt: TGTGCCAGCAGTTACTCACAGGGGGGCTCTGGAAACACCATATATTTT

j_call: TRBJ2-1
d_call: NA
v_call: TRBV9
clone_size: many
cdr3_aa: CASSSLANEQFF
cdr3_nt: TGTGCCAGCAGCTCCCTGGCCAATGAGCAGTTCTTC

j_call: TRBJ2-1
d_call: NA
v_call: TRBV5-1
clone_size: few
cdr3_aa: CASSLWRGNEQFF
cdr3_nt: TGCGCCAGCAGCTTGTGGCGGGGCAATGAGCAGTTCTTC